This T cell receptor (beta chain) was documented in a study of cytomegalovirus exposure and HLA in healthy donors. Study-wide results and limits: According to a later analysis, most TCR beta chains associated with CMV appeared HLA-restricted. In a later analysis, an Asian-associated ancestry cluster reportedly showed fewer N-insertions than the approximately 670-donor mean. Using the classifier, cytomegalovirus status was reportedly diagnosed with high specificity and sensitivity.

PCR amplification relied on 60 Vbeta primers (plus 13 Jbeta primers). TCRdb's copy holds only in-frame clones and misses some; the assay was immunoSEQ multiplex PCR. The table records 150,000 or so clones, 75% to 85% of them present only once. The CDR3 totals 14 residues. In regard to this clone: Its antigen is unidentified.

The chain employs TRBV12-2 and TRBJ2-1; the table's D call, TRBD1, was not checked against the DNA. TRBV12-2 is a pseudogene. The source material was PBMCs. This TCR was recovered from a man between 50 and 59 years old in good health and CMV-seronegative. The CDR3 region is CASRLEGLGNEQFF. CDR3 coding DNA: TGTGCAAGTCGCTTAGAGGGGTTAGGGAATGAGCAGTTCTTC.